This T cell receptor beta chain was obtained from a study of spatial heterogeneity in lung cancer. Looking at the study overall: Alpha-chain sequences were detected in numbers that were consistently lower than beta-chain sequences.

Study-wide results and caveats: Compared with follow-up, resection was when ubiquitous expanded tumor TCRs appeared in blood more.

The V gene's germline CDR1 is SGHRS and CDR2 YFSETQ. The CDR3 loop spans 13 amino acids. The germline V and J ends were trimmed by 1 base and 4 bases, with 8 bases remaining between them. Every TCR cDNA molecule bore a unique molecular identifier. TCRdb reprocessed the 5' RACE reads via MiXCR and lists one record per CDR3 protein. This table has some 40,000 distinct CDR3 sequences, around 5.2% appearing once. Noted time point: sample taken at primary tumor resection. TCRs were sequenced from unsorted whole RNA of tumor, nontumor lung or PBMC. Samples were donated by 72 untreated early-stage non-small cell lung cancer patients. This clonotype was detected many times. The antigen is undetermined.

The source is a female donor with early-stage non-small cell lung cancer. The chain carries TRBV5-1 and TRBJ1-1, with TRBD1 as a possible D gene (5 bases). Sequencing was performed on PBMCs, taken at surgery. The DNA of the CDR3 is TGCGCCAGCAGCTTGACGGGGGGCACTGAAGCTTTCTTT. It yields the protein CASSLTGGTEAFF.